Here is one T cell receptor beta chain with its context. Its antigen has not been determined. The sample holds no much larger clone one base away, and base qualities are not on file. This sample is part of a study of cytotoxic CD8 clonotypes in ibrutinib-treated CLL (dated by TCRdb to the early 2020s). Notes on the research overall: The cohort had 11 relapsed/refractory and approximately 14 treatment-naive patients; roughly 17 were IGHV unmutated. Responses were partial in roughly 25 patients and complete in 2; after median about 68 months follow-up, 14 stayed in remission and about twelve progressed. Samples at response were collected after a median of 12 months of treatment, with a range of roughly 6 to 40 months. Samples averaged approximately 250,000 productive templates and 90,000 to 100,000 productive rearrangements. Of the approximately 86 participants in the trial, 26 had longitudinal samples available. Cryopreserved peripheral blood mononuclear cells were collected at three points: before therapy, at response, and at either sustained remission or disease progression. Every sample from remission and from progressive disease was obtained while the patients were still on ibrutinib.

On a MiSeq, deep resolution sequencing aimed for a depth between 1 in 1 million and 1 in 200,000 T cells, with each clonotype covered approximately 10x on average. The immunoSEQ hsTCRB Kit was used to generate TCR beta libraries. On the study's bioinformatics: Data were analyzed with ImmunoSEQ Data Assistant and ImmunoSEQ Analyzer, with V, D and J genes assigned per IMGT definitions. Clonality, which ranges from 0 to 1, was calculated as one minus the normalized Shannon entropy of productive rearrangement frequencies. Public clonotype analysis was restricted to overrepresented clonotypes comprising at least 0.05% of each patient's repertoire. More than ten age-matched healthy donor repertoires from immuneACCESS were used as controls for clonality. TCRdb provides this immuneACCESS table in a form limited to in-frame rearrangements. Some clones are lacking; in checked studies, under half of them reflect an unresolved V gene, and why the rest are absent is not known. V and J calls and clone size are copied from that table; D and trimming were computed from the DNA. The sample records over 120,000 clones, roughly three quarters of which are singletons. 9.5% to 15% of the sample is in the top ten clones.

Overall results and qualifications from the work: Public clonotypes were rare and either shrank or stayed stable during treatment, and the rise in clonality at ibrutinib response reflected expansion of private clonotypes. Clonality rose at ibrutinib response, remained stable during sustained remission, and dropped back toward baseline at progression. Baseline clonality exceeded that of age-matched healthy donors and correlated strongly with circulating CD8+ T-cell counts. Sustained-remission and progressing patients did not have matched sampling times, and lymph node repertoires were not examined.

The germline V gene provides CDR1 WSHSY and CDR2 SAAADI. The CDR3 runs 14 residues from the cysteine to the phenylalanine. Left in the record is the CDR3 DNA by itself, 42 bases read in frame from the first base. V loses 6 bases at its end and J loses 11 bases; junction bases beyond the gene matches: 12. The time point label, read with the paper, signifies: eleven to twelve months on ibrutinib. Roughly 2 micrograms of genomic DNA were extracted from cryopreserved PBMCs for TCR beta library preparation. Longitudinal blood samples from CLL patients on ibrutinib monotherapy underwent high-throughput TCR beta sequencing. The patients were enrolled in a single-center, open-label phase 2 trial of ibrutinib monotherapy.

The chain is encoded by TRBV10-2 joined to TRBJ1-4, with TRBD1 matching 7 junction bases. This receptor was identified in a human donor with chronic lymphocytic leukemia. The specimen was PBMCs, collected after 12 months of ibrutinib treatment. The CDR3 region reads CASSAGDRAGKLFF. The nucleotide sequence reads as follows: TGCGCCAGCAGCGCCGGTGACAGGGCAGGGAAACTGTTTTTT.